The T cell receptor (beta chain) described here comes from a study of CD8+ T cells in alopecia areata. Study-level background: Treated patients were dosed with oral tofacitinib, taking 5 to 10 mg twice daily. General study points: Clarity of TCR sharing across patients fell short of that in mice, possibly HLA-related.

A note on this clone: Its antigen remains unidentified.

The germline gives CDR1 SQVTM, CDR2 ANQGSEA. The CDR3 length is 8 residues. The ends were cut back, 7 bases at V and 12 bases at J, with 9 bases in the middle. As to treatment: oral pan-JAK inhibitor, 5-10 mg twice daily. Peripheral blood and lesional scalp punch biopsies came from alopecia areata patients. Extracted RNA was reverse transcribed, and the resulting cDNA served as sequencing template. Using immunoSEQ multiplex PCR, the repertoire was profiled, and TCRdb retains in-frame clones only, with some absent. The sample records about 190,000 clones, 55% to 70% being singletons. Sequenced here: CD4+ T cells sorted from blood, sampled at week 4, from a patient treated with tofacitinib. The chain joins TRBV29-1 to TRBJ1-1; no reliable D call. The sequence was collected from a human donor with alopecia areata. The CDR3 region has the DNA TGCAGCGGTCCGCATCCTTTCTTT. It is translated as CSGPHPFF.